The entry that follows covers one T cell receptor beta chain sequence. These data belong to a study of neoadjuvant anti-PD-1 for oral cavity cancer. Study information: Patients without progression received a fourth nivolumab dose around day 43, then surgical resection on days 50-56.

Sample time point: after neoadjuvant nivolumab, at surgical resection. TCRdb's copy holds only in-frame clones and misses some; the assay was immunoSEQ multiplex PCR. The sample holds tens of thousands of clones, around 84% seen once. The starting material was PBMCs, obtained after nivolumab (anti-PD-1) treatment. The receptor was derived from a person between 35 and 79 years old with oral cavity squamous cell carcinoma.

The chain's CDR3 is CASSPTDRSLGGNTIYF. DNA of the CDR3: TGTGCCAGCAGCCCGACGGACAGGTCCCTCGGGGGAAACACCATATATTTT. The chain recombines TRBV9 with TRBJ1-3; 7 bases align to TRBD1. Germline lookup yields CDR1 SGDLS and CDR2 YYNGEE. V gave up 4 bases and J gave up 4 bases; unmatched junction bases: 14. This CDR3 has 17 amino acids. The variable domain in full, with the rest retrieved from reference TRBV9 and TRBJ1-3, is DSGVTQTPKHLITATGQRVTLRCSPRSGDLSVYWYQQSLDQGLQFLIQYYNGEERAKGNILERFSAQQFPDLHSELNLSSLELGDSALYFCASSPTDRSLGGNTIYFGEGSWLTVV.